The clone carrying this T cell receptor (beta chain) has only a few counts. The antigen remains undetermined. Measured with immunoSEQ multiplex PCR; TCRdb has only the in-frame clones, and not every one. The sample lists about 150,000 clones, more than 85% occurring once. These data originate in a study of T cell responses to AZD1222 COVID-19 vaccine. Trimming left V 5 bases short and J 6 bases short, with 13 bases between. The germline CDR1 and CDR2 sequences are SNHLY and FYNNEI. The CDR3 runs 13 residues. Overall study results and limits: Only a handful of AZD1222 recipients tested seropositive at baseline. Clonal diversity was possibly underestimated, and the donors were mostly white British, with more females. The reported proportion of spike-specific TCRs targeting unmutated variant regions was nearly half.

The source was peripheral blood, collected 28 days after the second AZD1222 dose. This chain connects TRBV2 to TRBJ1-2; no clear D gene. This sequence was found in an adult who received the AZD1222 COVID-19 vaccine. Here the CDR3 reads CASSSQRPNGYTF. DNA for the CDR3: TGTGCCAGCAGTTCGCAGAGACCTAATGGCTACACCTTC.